This T cell receptor beta chain was identified during a study of blood T cell repertoires in COVID-19. In the study overall: Material from acute and convalescent COVID-19 was sourced from the United States, Italy and Spain.

Living in about 25 US areas, the participants were between about 18 and 100 years of age. Participant reports of clinical history set cohort assignment. As processed by the authors: Cell counts per sample came from amplifying reference gene primers. Only in-frame clones appear in the TCRdb table, and some are missing; sequencing was by immunoSEQ multiplex PCR. Clone size and the V and J calls come from that table; the DNA yielded D and trimming. The sample records about 140,000 clones, approximately 80% being singletons. CDR1 and CDR2 (germline): SGHDT, YYEEEE. This CDR3 is 15 amino acids long. V lost 4 bases to trimming and J lost 4 bases, with 17 bases between them.

What was sequenced was PBMCs or T cells enriched from blood (not recorded which). This chain links TRBV5-6 with TRBJ1-2; tentative D call: TRBD1 (5 bases). This TCR was recovered from a woman in her late teens or twenties who had been exposed to COVID-19. CDR3 loop: CASSPEIQGLYGYTF. The CDR3 DNA reads as TGTGCCAGCAGCCCAGAAATCCAGGGACTCTATGGCTACACCTTC.